Below, one T cell receptor (beta chain) is given with its context. The antigen is not known. A modified ARM-PCR protocol with three rounds of nested PCR amplified TCRbeta. Using its own MiXCR run on the multiplex PCR reads, TCRdb lists one record per CDR3 protein. Of approximately 100,000 distinct CDR3 sequences listed, 60% to 70% are singletons. This sample's RNA came from whole unsorted tissue. The normal lung tissue was taken more than 3 cm from the tumor edge. The data belong to a study of tumor and adjacent non-tumor tissue in lung cancer. About the study: Patients comprised 12 adenocarcinoma, a couple of squamous cell carcinoma and 1 small cell lung cancer. Patients were aged roughly 30 to 76, 9 to 10 men and a handful of women, stage I to III. Whole-study results and caveats: Compared with tumor, normal lung showed significantly lower TCR diversity. Top 100 clones took a larger repertoire share in normal lung.

This CDR3 is 15 amino acids long. The V end lost 5 bases, the J end lost 5 bases, and 17 bases lay between the germline ends. This sequence joins TRBV12-3 or TRBV12-4 and TRBJ2-3; possibly TRBD1 for D (5 bases). The sample was distant non-tumor lung tissue. The receptor was derived from a man between 60 and 70 years old with non-small cell lung cancer. In nucleotides, the CDR3 is TGTGCCAGCAGTACTAAAGTGGGGCCCAGAGATACGCAGTATTTT. It translates to CASSTKVGPRDTQYF.